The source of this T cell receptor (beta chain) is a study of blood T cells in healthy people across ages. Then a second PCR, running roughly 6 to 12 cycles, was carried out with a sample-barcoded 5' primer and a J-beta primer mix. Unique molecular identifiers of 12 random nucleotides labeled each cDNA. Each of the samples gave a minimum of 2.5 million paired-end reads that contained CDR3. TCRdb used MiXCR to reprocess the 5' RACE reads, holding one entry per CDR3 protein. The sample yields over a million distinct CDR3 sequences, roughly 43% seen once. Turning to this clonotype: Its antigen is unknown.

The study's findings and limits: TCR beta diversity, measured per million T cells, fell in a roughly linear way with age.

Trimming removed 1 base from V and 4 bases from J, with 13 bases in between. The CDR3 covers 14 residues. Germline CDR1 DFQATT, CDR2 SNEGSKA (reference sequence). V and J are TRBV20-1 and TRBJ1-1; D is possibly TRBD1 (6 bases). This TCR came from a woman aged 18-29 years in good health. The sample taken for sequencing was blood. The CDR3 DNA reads TGCAGTGCTAGAGGTACAGGGATGGGCACTGAAGCTTTCTTT. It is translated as CSARGTGMGTEAFF.